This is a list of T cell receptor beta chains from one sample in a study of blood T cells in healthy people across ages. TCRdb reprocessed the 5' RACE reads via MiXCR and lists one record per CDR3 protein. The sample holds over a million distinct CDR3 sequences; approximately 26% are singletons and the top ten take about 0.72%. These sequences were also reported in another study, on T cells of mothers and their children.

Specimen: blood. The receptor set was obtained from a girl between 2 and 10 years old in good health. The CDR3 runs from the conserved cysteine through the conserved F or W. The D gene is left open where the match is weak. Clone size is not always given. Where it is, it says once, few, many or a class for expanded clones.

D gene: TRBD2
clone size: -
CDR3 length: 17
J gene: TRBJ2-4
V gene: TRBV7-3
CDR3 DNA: TGTGCCAGCAGCTCGGGACTATTCCGGGCGGCCAAAAACATTCAGTACTTC
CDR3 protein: CASSSGLFRAAKNIQYF

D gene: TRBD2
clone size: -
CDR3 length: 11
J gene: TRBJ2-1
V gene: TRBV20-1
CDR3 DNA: TGCAGTGCTAGGTCGGGGGGAGAAGGAGTCTTC
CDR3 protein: CSARSGGEGVF

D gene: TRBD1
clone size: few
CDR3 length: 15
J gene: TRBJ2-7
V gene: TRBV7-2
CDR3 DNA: TGTGCCAGCAGCTTATTAACAGGGGATATCTACGAGCAGTACTTC
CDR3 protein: CASSLLTGDIYEQYF

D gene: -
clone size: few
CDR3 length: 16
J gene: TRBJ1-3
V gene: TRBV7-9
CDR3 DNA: TGTGCCAGCAGCTCGTTCAGTCGGGAAACTGGAAACACCATATATTTT
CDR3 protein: CASSSFSRETGNTIYF

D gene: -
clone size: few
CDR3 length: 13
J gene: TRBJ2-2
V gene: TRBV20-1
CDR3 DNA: TGCAGTGCTAGAGCCAAGGGGCAGGGTACGCTGTTTTTT
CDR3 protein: CSARAKGQGTLFF

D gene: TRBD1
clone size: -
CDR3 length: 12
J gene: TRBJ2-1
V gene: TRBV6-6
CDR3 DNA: TGTGCCAGCAGTTACGACAGGGGTGAGCAGTTCTTC
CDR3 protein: CASSYDRGEQFF

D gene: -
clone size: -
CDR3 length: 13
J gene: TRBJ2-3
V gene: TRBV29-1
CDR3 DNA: TGCAGCGTTGTACGACAGAGCACAGATACGCAGTATTTT
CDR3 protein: CSVVRQSTDTQYF

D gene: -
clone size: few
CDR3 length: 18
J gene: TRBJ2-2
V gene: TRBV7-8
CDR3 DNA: TGTGCCAGCAGCCCAACCTCTAACCCCGCAATAGGCACCGGGGAGCTGTTTTTT
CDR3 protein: CASSPTSNPAIGTGELFF

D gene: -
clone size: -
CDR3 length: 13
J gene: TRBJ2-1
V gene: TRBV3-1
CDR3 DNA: TGTGCCAGCAGCCGAGGCGCGGCCAATGAGCAGTTCTTC
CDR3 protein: CASSRGAANEQFF

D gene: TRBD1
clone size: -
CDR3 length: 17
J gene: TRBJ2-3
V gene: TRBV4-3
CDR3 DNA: TGCGCCAGCAGCCAGGAAAACAGGGGGCTCATCACAGATACGCAGTATTTT
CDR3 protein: CASSQENRGLITDTQYF

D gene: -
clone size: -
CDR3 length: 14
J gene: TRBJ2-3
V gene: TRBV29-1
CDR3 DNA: TGCAGCGCCGCTATTGATGGAACTTTAGATACGCAGTATTTT
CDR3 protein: CSAAIDGTLDTQYF

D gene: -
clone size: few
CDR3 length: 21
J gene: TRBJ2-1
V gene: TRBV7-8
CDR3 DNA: TGTGCCAGCAGCTTAAGTCGCGTACCTAGTCTTATTACGGTCGACTACAATGAGCAGTTCTTC
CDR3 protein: CASSLSRVPSLITVDYNEQFF

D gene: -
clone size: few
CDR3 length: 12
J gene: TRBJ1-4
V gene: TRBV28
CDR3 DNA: TGTGCCAGCAGCTCCCCCTTTGAAAAACTGTTTTTT
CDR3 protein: CASSSPFEKLFF

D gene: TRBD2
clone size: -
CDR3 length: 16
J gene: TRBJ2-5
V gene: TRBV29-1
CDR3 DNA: TGCAGCGTTGAAGACCCGAGGCCGGCGGGAGAAGAGACCCAGTACTTC
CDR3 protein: CSVEDPRPAGEETQYF